A single sample gave rise to the 7 T cell receptor beta chains below, sequenced in a study of Tregs in tolerant kidney transplant recipients (dated by TCRdb to about 2019). The library was produced with the immunoSEQ multiplex PCR assay. The table comes from immuneACCESS by way of TCRdb, which keeps in-frame sequences with V and J called. Part of the clones is missing from these tables; in studies checked, under half for an unresolved V gene and the rest for unknown reasons. The sample table holds approximately 43,000 clones, of which about 90% were seen once. The top ten clonotypes cover 0.7% of the sample. Sequenced sample: Tregs from blood. Receptors were obtained from a human donor in good health.

The chain carries TRBV5-1 and TRBJ2-1; D possibly corresponds to TRBD1 (5 bases). The CDR3 spans 15 residues. Trimming took off 4 bases at V and 0 bases at J, with 11 bases between the two ends. Germline CDR1 reads SGHRS; CDR2 reads YFSETQ. This chain's CDR3 is CASSTGRSSYNEQFF. CDR3 DNA: TGCGCCAGCAGCACAGGTCGGAGCTCCTACAATGAGCAGTTCTTC.

The V and J genes are TRBV29-1 and TRBJ1-1; D is possibly TRBD1 (5 bases). V lost 6 bases to trimming and J lost 1 base, with 15 bases between them. Germline assignment: CDR1 SQVTM and CDR2 ANQGSEA. CDR3 length: 14 residues. CDR3 amino acids: CSVGVGGWNTEAFF. In DNA form, the CDR3 reads TGCAGCGTAGGGGTCGGCGGTTGGAACACTGAAGCTTTCTTT.

The chain joins TRBV15 to TRBJ2-5; D is ambiguous. CDR1 is LNHNV, CDR2 YYDKDF, per germline (reference sequence). The CDR3 loop spans 16 amino acids. V was shortened by 3 bases and J by 3 bases, with 17 bases between the two germline ends. The CDR3: CATSSSGFTIEETQYF. CDR3 sequence (DNA): TGTGCCACCAGCAGTTCGGGTTTTACTATTGAAGAGACCCAGTACTTC.

The rearrangement links TRBV19 to TRBJ2-1; 9 bases agree with TRBD1. This CDR3 comprises 16 residues. Trimming cost V 4 bases and J 1 base; bases outside gene matches: 5. Germline-derived CDR1 and CDR2 are LNHDA and SQIVND (reference sequence). Here the CDR3 DNA reads TGTGCCAGTAGTAACCTACAGGGGGCGTCCTACAATGAGCAGTTCTTC. Protein: CASSNLQGASYNEQFF.

The rearrangement joins TRBV18 to TRBJ1-4; the D is unclear. Germline CDR1 is KGHSH and CDR2 is LQKENI. This CDR3 is built from 16 residues. Between the trimmed V and J ends, which lost 3 bases and 2 bases, there was a span of 13 bases. The CDR3 DNA reads TGTGCCAGCTCACCGGTCCTACAGCTTACTAATGAAAAACTGTTTTTT. Its protein product is CASSPVLQLTNEKLFF.

This chain links TRBV5-4 with TRBJ1-1; D gene uncertain. Deletions cut 1 base from V and 1 base from J, with 2 bases between. CDR3 length: 12 residues. Germline V gene data show CDR1 as SGHNT and CDR2 as YYREEE (reference sequence). CDR3 bases: TGTGCCAGCAGCTTGCCGAACACTGAAGCTTTCTTT. Translating it yields CASSLPNTEAFF.

This chain connects TRBV5-4 to TRBJ2-7; weak D call: TRBD1 (6 bases). The CDR3 is made up of 13 amino acids. Germline assignment: CDR1 SGHNT and CDR2 YYREEE (reference sequence). V shed 0 bases and J shed 7 bases, with 11 bases lying between them. Here the CDR3 reads CASSLEPGAEQYF. DNA of the CDR3: TGTGCCAGCAGCTTGGAGCCAGGGGCGGAGCAGTACTTC.